Listed below are T cell receptor beta chains from one sample, sequenced in a study of cytomegalovirus exposure and HLA in healthy donors. This table comes from immunoSEQ multiplex PCR, and its TCRdb copy is limited to in-frame clones, with some not included. This listing includes roughly 100,000 clones. The sequencing input was PBMCs. The origin of the receptors is a middle-aged man in good health and CMV-seronegative. Each CDR3 is given with its conserved first and last residue. A D gene is named only where the DNA matches it firmly.

V gene: TRBV5-4
J gene: TRBJ2-7
D gene: .
CDR3 protein: CASSLVYEGARNEQYF
CDR3 DNA: TGTGCCAGCAGCTTGGTTTATGAGGGAGCGAGGAACGAGCAGTACTTC

V gene: TRBV4-3
J gene: TRBJ2-3
D gene: TRBD2
CDR3 protein: CASSQMPVGTSGGTDTQYF
CDR3 DNA: TGCGCCAGCAGCCAAATGCCCGTCGGGACTAGCGGGGGGACAGATACGCAGTATTTT

V gene: TRBV9
J gene: TRBJ2-1
D gene: .
CDR3 protein: CASSKTGLTLNEQFF
CDR3 DNA: TGTGCCAGCAGCAAAACAGGGCTAACACTTAATGAGCAGTTCTTC

V gene: TRBV2
J gene: TRBJ2-3
D gene: TRBD2
CDR3 protein: CASSEASGDTDTQYF
CDR3 DNA: TGTGCCAGCAGTGAAGCTAGCGGGGACACAGATACGCAGTATTTT

V gene: TRBV6-5
J gene: TRBJ1-2
D gene: .
CDR3 protein: CASSSQGSSYGYTF
CDR3 DNA: TGTGCCAGCAGTTCACAGGGATCCTCCTATGGCTACACCTTC

V gene: TRBV10-3
J gene: TRBJ2-7
D gene: .
CDR3 protein: CAISESGQSRQYF
CDR3 DNA: TGTGCCATCAGTGAGTCGGGACAAAGTCGGCAGTACTTC

V gene: TRBV25-1
J gene: TRBJ1-1
D gene: .
CDR3 protein: CASRTTGTNTEAFF
CDR3 DNA: TGTGCCAGCAGAACCACAGGGACGAACACTGAAGCTTTCTTT

V gene: TRBV5-1
J gene: TRBJ2-5
D gene: .
CDR3 protein: CASSLGSVLQETQYF
CDR3 DNA: TGCGCCAGCAGCCTAGGAAGTGTACTCCAAGAGACCCAGTACTTC

V gene: TRBV29-1
J gene: TRBJ1-2
D gene: TRBD1
CDR3 protein: CSVGTQGNYGYTF
CDR3 DNA: TGCAGCGTTGGAACACAGGGGAACTATGGCTACACCTTC

V gene: TRBV4-3
J gene: TRBJ2-3
D gene: TRBD2
CDR3 protein: CASSQVPSGYTDTQYF
CDR3 DNA: TGCGCCAGCAGCCAAGTTCCTAGCGGGTACACAGATACGCAGTATTTT

V gene: TRBV5-1
J gene: TRBJ1-1
D gene: .
CDR3 protein: CASSLRSRGTTEAFF
CDR3 DNA: TGCGCCAGCAGCCTAAGATCTCGGGGGACCACTGAAGCTTTCTTT

V gene: TRBV2
J gene: TRBJ1-5
D gene: .
CDR3 protein: CASSNIPRSNQPQHF
CDR3 DNA: TGTGCCAGCAGCAACATACCTCGTAGCAATCAGCCCCAGCATTTT

V gene: TRBV18
J gene: TRBJ1-6
D gene: .
CDR3 protein: CATKVTADSPLHF
CDR3 DNA: TGTGCCACCAAGGTAACAGCTGATTCACCCCTCCACTTT

V gene: TRBV7-2
J gene: TRBJ2-5
D gene: .
CDR3 protein: CASSLEREETQYF
CDR3 DNA: TGTGCCAGCAGCTTAGAGCGTGAAGAGACCCAGTACTTC

V gene: TRBV6-6
J gene: TRBJ2-5
D gene: .
CDR3 protein: CASSSGTPVEQYF
CDR3 DNA: TGTGCCAGCAGTTCCGGGACTCCCGTGGAGCAGTACTTC

V gene: TRBV7-2
J gene: TRBJ2-7
D gene: .
CDR3 protein: CASSLGRGAAYEQYF
CDR3 DNA: TGTGCCAGCAGCTTAGGACGTGGGGCGGCGTACGAGCAGTACTTC

V gene: TRBV19
J gene: TRBJ2-1
D gene: TRBD2
CDR3 protein: CASSMFMSGSSYNEQFF
CDR3 DNA: TGTGCCAGTAGTATGTTCATGAGCGGGAGCTCCTACAATGAGCAGTTCTTC

V gene: TRBV7-8
J gene: TRBJ1-1
D gene: TRBD1
CDR3 protein: CASSSIMNIDRGLYTEAFF
CDR3 DNA: TGTGCCAGCAGCTCCATAATGAATATAGACAGGGGGCTATACACTGAAGCTTTCTTT

V gene: TRBV18
J gene: TRBJ2-7
D gene: .
CDR3 protein: CASSPGPQAYEQYF
CDR3 DNA: TGTGCCAGCTCACCTGGACCACAGGCCTACGAGCAGTACTTC

V gene: TRBV9
J gene: TRBJ1-2
D gene: .
CDR3 protein: CASSPNPFGGGYGYTF
CDR3 DNA: TGTGCCAGCAGCCCTAATCCTTTCGGGGGGGGTTATGGCTACACCTTC

V gene: TRBV7-2
J gene: TRBJ2-1
D gene: .
CDR3 protein: CASSPGAGRGNNEQFF
CDR3 DNA: TGTGCCAGCAGCCCCGGAGCAGGTAGGGGAAACAATGAGCAGTTCTTC

V gene: TRBV19
J gene: TRBJ2-2
D gene: TRBD1
CDR3 protein: CASGTVTGELFF
CDR3 DNA: TGTGCCAGCGGGACAGTGACCGGGGAGCTGTTTTTT

V gene: TRBV19
J gene: TRBJ1-5
D gene: .
CDR3 protein: CASKREDSNQPQHF
CDR3 DNA: TGTGCCAGTAAGAGGGAGGATAGCAATCAGCCCCAGCATTTT

V gene: TRBV18
J gene: TRBJ2-5
D gene: .
CDR3 protein: CASSPPTGMETQYF
CDR3 DNA: TGTGCCAGCTCACCCCCTACAGGGATGGAGACCCAGTACTTC

V gene: TRBV6-5
J gene: TRBJ2-1
D gene: TRBD2
CDR3 protein: CASRVTSGRPNEQFF
CDR3 DNA: TGTGCCAGCAGGGTGACTAGCGGGAGGCCTAATGAGCAGTTCTTC

V gene: TRBV19
J gene: TRBJ2-1
D gene: TRBD2
CDR3 protein: CASSFSRTSGHNEQFF
CDR3 DNA: TGTGCCAGTAGTTTTAGCCGGACTAGCGGCCACAATGAGCAGTTCTTC

V gene: TRBV2
J gene: TRBJ2-5
D gene: TRBD2
CDR3 protein: CASSQTSGRETQYF
CDR3 DNA: TGTGCCAGCAGTCAGACTAGCGGGAGAGAGACCCAGTACTTC

V gene: TRBV29-1
J gene: TRBJ1-4
D gene: .
CDR3 protein: CSVGANNEKLFF
CDR3 DNA: TGCAGCGTTGGGGCGAATAATGAAAAACTGTTTTTT

V gene: TRBV7-9
J gene: TRBJ1-1
D gene: TRBD1
CDR3 protein: CASSSFRDRVRGTEAFF
CDR3 DNA: TGTGCCAGCAGCTCCTTCCGGGACAGGGTACGGGGCACTGAAGCTTTCTTT

V gene: TRBV5-1
J gene: TRBJ1-2
D gene: TRBD1
CDR3 protein: CASSIGQGLLYGYTF
CDR3 DNA: TGCGCCAGCAGCATAGGACAGGGTTTGTTGTATGGCTACACCTTC

V gene: TRBV6-1
J gene: TRBJ2-7
D gene: .
CDR3 protein: CASSVRGPYEQYF
CDR3 DNA: TGTGCCAGCAGTGTCAGGGGTCCCTACGAGCAGTACTTC

V gene: TRBV6-5
J gene: TRBJ2-1
D gene: TRBD1
CDR3 protein: CASSFTGTAYNEQFF
CDR3 DNA: TGTGCCAGCAGTTTTACCGGGACAGCCTACAATGAGCAGTTCTTC

V gene: TRBV4-3
J gene: TRBJ1-1
D gene: .
CDR3 protein: CASSPLAGNTEAFF
CDR3 DNA: TGCGCCAGCAGCCCCTTAGCGGGGAACACTGAAGCTTTCTTT

V gene: TRBV27
J gene: TRBJ2-2
D gene: TRBD2
CDR3 protein: CASSPGLAGNTGELFF
CDR3 DNA: TGTGCCAGCAGTCCCGGACTAGCGGGGAACACCGGGGAGCTGTTTTTT

V gene: TRBV7-2
J gene: TRBJ1-2
D gene: TRBD1
CDR3 protein: CASTPDRPRHGYTF
CDR3 DNA: TGTGCCAGCACCCCGGACAGGCCCAGACATGGCTACACCTTC

V gene: TRBV18
J gene: TRBJ2-7
D gene: .
CDR3 protein: CASSPGLGSGRLSYEQYF
CDR3 DNA: TGTGCCAGCTCACCAGGGCTCGGGAGCGGGCGCCTCTCCTACGAGCAGTACTTC